This T cell receptor (beta chain) stems from a study of T cell responses to AZD1222 COVID-19 vaccine. The assay was immunoSEQ multiplex PCR, and TCRdb's table has in-frame clones only and misses some. There are about 140,000 clones in the sample; about 89% occur only once, and 2.9% lies in the top ten. This CDR3 is built from 12 residues. CDR1 and CDR2 (germline): LNHDA, SQIVND (reference sequence). V lost 4 bases and J lost 15; bases outside the gene matches: 6. This receptor was identified in an adult in good health. The rearrangement links TRBV19 to TRBJ1-5; TRBD1 agrees at 10 bases. The specimen was peripheral blood, collected on day 0 of AZD1222 vaccination. The chain's CDR3 is CASSTTGGLRHF. CDR3 DNA sequence: TGTGCCAGTAGTACGACAGGGGGCTTAAGGCATTTT.